Following are 15 T cell receptor beta chains from one sample sequenced in a study of monozygotic twins with inflammatory bowel disease. TCRdb reprocessed the 5' RACE reads and reports one entry per CDR3 protein, with no DNA. The listing contains nearly 450,000 distinct CDR3 sequences. Sequencing was performed on blood. These receptors came from a human donor with ulcerative colitis or Crohn's disease, or a healthy co-twin of an affected twin (not recorded which).

The rearrangement uses TRBV27 and TRBJ2-7. Looked up from germline, CDR1 is MNHEY and CDR2 is SMNVEV (reference sequence). The CDR3 length is 14 residues. The CDR3 sequence is CASSLKTGPYEQYF.

The chain combines TRBV4-2 with TRBJ2-5; the D call from TCRdb, TRBD2, cannot be confirmed without DNA. This CDR3 contains 16 residues. Germline V CDR1 and CDR2: LGHNA, YNFKEQ. CDR3 residues: CASSPPSSGGEETQYF.

The rearrangement uses TRBV14 and TRBJ2-7; there is no DNA to check the TCRdb D call of TRBD2. The CDR3 covers 15 residues. Germline V gene data show CDR1 as SGHDN and CDR2 as FVKESK. CDR3 sequence reads: CASSLKREGLHEQYF.

This chain joins TRBV19 and TRBJ2-2. This CDR3 is built from 15 residues. Germline V CDR1 and CDR2: LNHDA, SQIVND (reference sequence). This CDR3 reads CASSPRVDHTGELFF.

The chain combines TRBV7-6 with TRBJ1-5; TCRdb selects TRBD1, and the lack of DNA leaves this call unchecked. Germline lookup yields CDR1 SGHVS and CDR2 FNYEAQ. CDR3 length: 16 amino acids. The CDR3 here is CASSLGQGATNQPQHF. The whole variable domain, filled in from reference TRBV7-6 and TRBJ1-5, reads GAGVSQSPRYKVTKRGQDVALRCDPISGHVSLYWYRQALGQGPEFLTYFNYEAQQDKSGLPNDRFSAERPEGSISTLTIQRTEQRDSAMYRCASSLGQGATNQPQHFGDGTRLSIL.

This sequence joins TRBV5-1 and TRBJ1-1. The CDR3 has 15 residues. Germline lookup yields CDR1 SGHRS and CDR2 YFSETQ. This CDR3 reads CASSMAGQTNTEAFF.

This chain connects TRBV3-1 to TRBJ2-7; TCRdb names TRBD2, which stays unverified in the absence of DNA. There are 13 residues in the CDR3. Germline values: CDR1 LGHDT, CDR2 YNNKEL (reference sequence). CDR3 protein: CASTPGSLGEQYF.

This chain joins TRBV24-1 and TRBJ2-1; TCRdb calls TRBD1, which cannot be checked without DNA. The CDR3 consists of 16 residues. Germline V gene data show CDR1 as KGHDR and CDR2 as SFDVKD. CDR3 sequence reads: CATSDPGQGTYNEQFF.

V is TRBV20-1 and J is TRBJ2-1; TCRdb proposes TRBD2, but this gene call is untestable without DNA. This CDR3 region has 15 residues. CDR1 and CDR2 (germline): DFQATT, SNEGSKA (reference sequence). The CDR3 region is CSARGGTSGNDEQFF.

The chain employs TRBV20-1 and TRBJ1-1. Germline-derived CDR1 and CDR2 are DFQATT and SNEGSKA (reference sequence). CDR3 length: 14 amino acids. The CDR3 sequence is CSAREGYRNTEAFF.

V is TRBV27 and J is TRBJ2-1; with no DNA, the TCRdb D assignment of TRBD1 cannot be verified. Looked up from germline, CDR1 is MNHEY and CDR2 is SMNVEV (reference sequence). This CDR3 comprises 15 residues. The CDR3 spells CASRANRDTYNEQFF.

V and J are TRBV20-1 and TRBJ2-1; without DNA, the TCRdb call of TRBD2 cannot be checked. CDR3 length equals 13 residues. CDR1 is DFQATT and CDR2 is SNEGSKA in the germline V gene (reference sequence). The CDR3 here is CSARGPVGNEQFF.

This chain links TRBV13 with TRBJ1-4. The germline gives CDR1 PRHDT, CDR2 FYEKMQ (reference sequence). The CDR3 is made up of 15 amino acids. CDR3: CASSLGHPTNEKLFF.

CDR3 amino acids: CASSLADSLQETQYF. The V and J genes are TRBV12-3 or TRBV12-4 and TRBJ2-5; as DNA is missing, the TRBD1 call by TCRdb cannot be tested. CDR3 length: 15 residues.

V usage is TRBV20-1 and J usage is TRBJ2-5; TCRdb's assignment of TRBD1 cannot be checked, as there is no DNA. Germline CDR1 is DFQATT and CDR2 is SNEGSKA (reference sequence). The CDR3 is 13 amino acids. The CDR3 region is CSAPVTGEETQYF.